This entry concerns a single TCR beta chain. This specimen comes from a study of shared clonotypes between healthy human individuals. There were only Caucasian adults among the donors, and all lived in Nashville, Tennessee. Data came from immunoSEQ multiplex PCR; TCRdb stores just in-frame clones and leaves some out. The sample gives 2,500,000 or so clones, 85% to 95% of which show up once; 0.37% is in the top ten. Looked up from germline, CDR1 is SGHAT and CDR2 is FQNNGV. This CDR3 is built from 16 residues. V gave up 1 base and J gave up 8 bases; unmatched junction bases: 6. The V gene is TRBV11-2, the J gene TRBJ1-4; 11 bases line up with TRBD1. The sequence was collected from a man between 18 and 35 years old in good health. Some clones in this sample may be carry-over from other donors' samples. Sample: naive CD4+ T cells from PBMCs. Regarding subset: CD45RA+ positively selected. CDR3 nucleotide sequence: TGTGCCAGCAGCTTAGGAGGGACAGGGGGTTACGAAAAACTGTTTTTT. Translation: CASSLGGTGGYEKLFF.